This is a list of T cell receptor beta chains from one sample in a study of control samples from healthy donors and cancer patients. Profiling relied on immunoSEQ multiplex PCR, and the TCRdb table lists in-frame clones only, not all of them. This sample has under 70,000 clones, with approximately 85% found just once. The sample comprised blood. These receptor sequences come from a man between 50 and 59 years old in good health. Each CDR3 is given with its conserved first and last residue.

j_gene | v_gene | CDR3aa
TRBJ2-7 | TRBV29-1 | CSVEVPGEGPSQYF
TRBJ2-1 | TRBV5-1 | CASSLGGSSYNEQFF
TRBJ1-4 | TRBV6-5 | CASRVGGSLNEKLFF
TRBJ1-5 | TRBV2 | CASSEGQGAQPQHF
TRBJ1-4 | TRBV7-9 | CASSPDRGRGANEKLFF
TRBJ1-1 | TRBV11-2 | CASEGIEAFF
TRBJ1-6 | TRBV28 | CASRGDNTFVFYNSPLHF
TRBJ2-5 | TRBV11-3 | CASSFLRDGETQYF
TRBJ1-3 | TRBV5-1 | CASSLGGGRFGNTIYF
TRBJ1-4 | TRBV28 | CASSRPETGNEKLFF
TRBJ2-7 | TRBV11-2 | CASSTTSSGSEYF
TRBJ1-5 | TRBV19 | CASSIDLIQPQHF
TRBJ2-5 | TRBV5-1 | CASGLKGWQTQYF
TRBJ2-5 | TRBV18 | CASSPFRWTEETQYF
TRBJ2-7 | TRBV6-5 | CASSLTSGPYEQYF
TRBJ1-1 | TRBV19 | CASSRTGGNTEAFF
TRBJ2-2 | TRBV24-1 | CATSDPGRRTGELFF
TRBJ2-1 | TRBV11-2 | CASSSQGLAGYNEQFF
TRBJ1-2 | TRBV18 | CASSPPTGDGYTF
TRBJ1-3 | TRBV7-9 | CASSQGTLNTIYF
TRBJ1-4 | TRBV11-2 | CASSLAPEGSWGEKLFF
TRBJ2-4 | TRBV10-1 | CASSGIRDKNIQYF